Following are 10 T cell receptor beta chains from one sample sequenced in a study of blood T cell repertoires in COVID-19. Method: immunoSEQ multiplex PCR; TCRdb's copy keeps in-frame clones and lacks some. The sample shows approximately 99,000 clones, just over 85% of them seen only once. Sequences were obtained from peripheral blood. Receptor source: a human donor in a cohort sampled during active COVID-19.

V and J are TRBV10-1 and TRBJ2-2, with 10 bases aligning to TRBD2. Losses at the gene ends were 0 bases for V and 5 bases for J; bases not matched to a gene: 6. CDR1 is WNHNN, CDR2 SYGVQD, per germline (reference sequence). The CDR3 is 17 residues long. The DNA of the CDR3 is TGCGCCAGCAGTGAGTCTCTAGCGGGGGCGATTACCGGGGAGCTGTTTTTT. This gives the protein CASSESLAGAITGELFF.

The chain employs TRBV11-2 and TRBJ1-3, with D possibly being TRBD1 (6 bases). Germline loops: CDR1 SGHAT, CDR2 FQNNGV. V dropped 4 bases and J dropped 2 bases, with 12 bases sitting between them. This CDR3 contains 15 residues. CDR3 in DNA: TGTGCCAGCAGCTCCTTGACAGGAGCTGGAAACACCATATATTTT. Translation: CASSSLTGAGNTIYF. The full variable domain, with the rest looked up from reference TRBV11-2 and TRBJ1-3, is EAGVAQSPRYKIIEKRQSVAFWCNPISGHATLYWYQQILGQGPKLLIQFQNNGVVDDSQLPKDRFSAERLKGVDSTLKIQPAKLEDSAVYLCASSSLTGAGNTIYFGEGSWLTVV.

This sequence joins TRBV19 and TRBJ1-2; the D is unclear. V was cut by 3 bases and J by 7 bases, with 6 bases left in between. CDR1 and CDR2 from the germline V gene are LNHDA and SQIVND (reference sequence). The CDR3 has 11 residues. CDR3 in DNA: TGTGCCAGTAGTATGTCCAGTGGCTACACCTTC. Translating gives CASSMSSGYTF. Full variable domain (missing parts from reference TRBV19 and TRBJ1-2): DGGITQSPKYLFRKEGQNVTLSCEQNLNHDAMYWYRQDPGQGLRLIYYSQIVNDFQKGDIAEGYSVSREKKESFPLTVTSAQKNPTAFYLCASSMSSGYTFGSGTRLTVV.

The rearrangement links TRBV28 to TRBJ1-6; the match to TRBD1 covers 7 bases. V was pared by 3 bases and J by 7 bases, with 6 bases of the junction left unmatched. Germline V gene sequence: CDR1 MDHEN, CDR2 SYDVKM. This CDR3 comprises 15 residues. The CDR3 spells CASSFPRTGNSPLHF. CDR3 nucleotides: TGTGCCAGCAGTTTTCCGCGGACAGGAAATTCACCCCTCCACTTT.

The chain is built from TRBV10-3 and TRBJ2-7; 9 bases agree with TRBD1. This CDR3 comprises 14 residues. V was pared by 6 bases and J by 5 bases, with 8 bases of the junction left unmatched. Germline lookup yields CDR1 ENHRY and CDR2 SYGVKD. In DNA, the CDR3 is TGTGCCATCAGCGGGACAGGGAGTTGGGACGAGCAGTACTTC. Encoded protein: CAISGTGSWDEQYF.

This rearrangement joins TRBV6-5 to TRBJ2-1, with 8 positions matching TRBD2. The V and J ends lost 5 bases and 7 bases, in that order; junction bases with no gene match: 10. This CDR3 is 15 amino acids long. The V gene's germline CDR1 is MNHEY and CDR2 SVGAGI. The CDR3, as DNA: TGTGCCAGCAGTCCCGGGGGGGAGGGTTTAAATGAGCAGTTCTTC. Its protein product is CASSPGGEGLNEQFF.

The chain links TRBV28 to TRBJ2-1, with no clear D. V lost 3 bases to trimming and J lost 10 bases, with 7 bases between them. The CDR3 spans 11 residues. Germline assignment: CDR1 MDHEN and CDR2 SYDVKM. CDR3 residues: CASSLTREQFF. CDR3 DNA sequence: TGTGCCAGCAGTTTGACGCGGGAGCAGTTCTTC.

The chain combines TRBV10-3 with TRBJ2-3; tentatively, D is TRBD1 (6 bases). Germline CDR1 and CDR2: ENHRY and SYGVKD. Trimming removed 0 bases from V and 3 bases from J, with 7 bases in between. The CDR3 runs to 14 residues. DNA of the CDR3: TGTGCCATCAGTGAGTCTACAGGGACAGATACGCAGTATTTT. Its translation: CAISESTGTDTQYF.

This clone was observed a handful of times. The chain carries TRBV10-3 and TRBJ2-3, with 14 positions matching TRBD2. This CDR3 contains 17 residues. V shed 8 bases and J 3 bases; nucleotides not matched to a gene: 10. Germline V gives CDR1 ENHRY, CDR2 SYGVKD. CDR3 residues: CAISGTSGSRWTDTQYF. For the CDR3, the DNA is TGTGCCATCTCCGGGACTAGCGGGAGTCGGTGGACAGATACGCAGTATTTT.

The chain employs TRBV10-2 and TRBJ2-7; the match to TRBD1 covers 9 bases. The CDR3 is made up of 13 amino acids. The junction had 5 bases not matched to a gene; V was cut back by 5 bases and J by 6 bases. The germline gives CDR1 WSHSY, CDR2 SAAADI. CDR3 coding DNA: TGCGCCAGCAGTTCACAGGGGGCGGGCGAGCAGTACTTC. Protein product: CASSSQGAGEQYF.